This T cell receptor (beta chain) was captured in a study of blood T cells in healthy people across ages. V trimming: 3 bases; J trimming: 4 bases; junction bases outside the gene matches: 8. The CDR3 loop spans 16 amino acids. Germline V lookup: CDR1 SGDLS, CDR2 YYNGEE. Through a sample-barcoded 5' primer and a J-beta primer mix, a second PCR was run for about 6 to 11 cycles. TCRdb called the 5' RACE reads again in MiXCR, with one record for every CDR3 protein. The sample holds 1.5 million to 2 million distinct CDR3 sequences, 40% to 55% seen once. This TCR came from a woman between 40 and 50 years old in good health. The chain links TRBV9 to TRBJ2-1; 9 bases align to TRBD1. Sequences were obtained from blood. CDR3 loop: CASSGGGQGGYNEQFF. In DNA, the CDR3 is TGTGCCAGCAGCGGAGGGGGACAGGGCGGTTACAATGAGCAGTTCTTC. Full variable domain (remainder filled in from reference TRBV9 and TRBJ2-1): DSGVTQTPKHLITATGQRVTLRCSPRSGDLSVYWYQQSLDQGLQFLIQYYNGEERAKGNILERFSAQQFPDLHSELNLSSLELGDSALYFCASSGGGQGGYNEQFFGPGTRLTVL.